These 25 T cell receptor beta chains were sequenced from one sample in a study of blood T cell repertoires in COVID-19. Profiled with immunoSEQ multiplex PCR; TCRdb holds only in-frame clones, not every one. The repertoire holds roughly 280,000 clones, with roughly 90% as singletons. Input material: PBMCs or T cells enriched from blood (not recorded which). The receptor set was obtained from a man aged 35 to 55 who had been exposed to COVID-19.

The chain combines TRBV5-6 with TRBJ1-2; 7 bases agree with TRBD1. CDR3 length: 15 amino acids. The V segment lost 3 bases and the J segment 3 bases; nucleotides outside the gene matches: 8. Germline loops: CDR1 SGHDT, CDR2 YYEEEE. The CDR3 DNA sequence: TGTGCCAGCAGCTCAAACCCCACAGGGGACTATGGCTACACCTTC. This codes for CASSSNPTGDYGYTF.

The chain uses TRBV7-2 and TRBJ2-3; a possible D gene is TRBD2 (5 bases). CDR3 length: 15 amino acids. V was trimmed by 9 bases and J by 2 bases, leaving 18 bases between them. Germline V lookup: CDR1 SGHTA, CDR2 FQGNSA. This chain's CDR3 is CASKGSGQPTDTQYF. CDR3 coding DNA: TGTGCCAGTAAGGGAAGCGGTCAACCCACAGATACGCAGTATTTT.

A note on this clone: An end of the junction differs from the germline gene, which may be a read error. The rearrangement joins TRBV28 to TRBJ1-5; possible D gene TRBD1, 6 bases. Germline CDR1 is MDHEN and CDR2 is SYDVKM. CDR3 length equals 12 residues. CDR3 sequence reads: CASSPVGQPRDF. In nucleotides, the CDR3 is TGTGCCAGCAGTCCCGTCGGACAGCCCAGGGATTTT.

This clone was found once. The chain has TRBV15 and TRBJ1-2; D not certain. The CDR3 totals 13 residues. In germline, CDR1 is LNHNV, CDR2 YYDKDF (reference sequence). Trimming took off 0 bases at V and 5 bases at J, with 7 bases between the two ends. This CDR3 is CATSRDLSYGYTF. CDR3 nucleotide sequence: TGTGCCACCAGCAGAGATTTGAGTTATGGCTACACCTTC.

The chain has TRBV5-1 and TRBJ2-3, with TRBD1 matching over 10 bases. V lost 3 bases, J lost 0 bases, and 10 bases stayed unmatched. Germline V CDR1 and CDR2: SGHRS, YFSETQ. The CDR3 consists of 18 residues. The DNA for the CDR3 is TGCGCCAGCAGCTCGTTGACAGGGGGCCAAGCTAGCACAGATACGCAGTATTTT. This codes for CASSSLTGGQASTDTQYF.

Only one count was recorded for this clone. The CDR3 spells CASSLWTSGTDTQYF. The CDR3 DNA reads TGTGCCAGCAGCCTTTGGACTAGCGGCACAGATACGCAGTATTTT. V usage is TRBV14 and J usage is TRBJ2-3, with 9 bases that match TRBD2. V lost 4 bases to trimming and J lost 1 base; unmatched junction nucleotides: 3. Germline V gene lookup returns CDR1 SGHDN and CDR2 FVKESK. This CDR3 contains 15 residues. The full variable domain, in which reference TRBV14 and TRBJ2-3 provide the parts outside the CDR3, is EAGVTQFPSHSVIEKGQTVTLRCDPISGHDNLYWYRRVMGKEIKFLLHFVKESKQDESGMPNNRFLAERTGGTYSTLKVQPAELEDSGVYFCASSLWTSGTDTQYFGPGTRLTVL.

This rearrangement joins TRBV2 to TRBJ1-3, with 7 bases matching TRBD1. Germline trimming cut 6 bases from V and 15 bases from J; bases unmatched to any gene: 8. The CDR3 has 11 residues. Germline loops: CDR1 SNHLY, CDR2 FYNNEI. CDR3 coding DNA: TGTGCCAGCAGCGCTGGACAGGCCCAATATTTT. It codes for CASSAGQAQYF.

The rearrangement joins TRBV24-1 to TRBJ2-5; 8 positions match TRBD1. The CDR3 is 15 amino acids. The V gene's germline CDR1 is KGHDR and CDR2 SFDVKD. Losses at the gene ends were 3 bases for V and 2 bases for J; bases not matched to a gene: 4. CDR3 bases: TGTGCCACCAGTGATAATGGACAGGGTCAAGAGACCCAGTACTTC. Its translation: CATSDNGQGQETQYF.

The chain is built from TRBV19 and TRBJ2-7; a weak D match, TRBD2 (6 bases). The germline V and J ends were trimmed by 3 bases and 5 bases, with 11 bases remaining between them. CDR1 and CDR2 (germline): LNHDA, SQIVND (reference sequence). The CDR3 totals 13 residues. In DNA, the CDR3 is TGTGCCAGTAGTATCGGAGGGATGAACGAGCAGTACTTC. Encoded protein: CASSIGGMNEQYF.

The chain joins TRBV28 to TRBJ2-1, with 15 bases lining up with TRBD2. V lost 5 bases and J lost 2; bases outside the gene matches: 7. Germline assignment: CDR1 MDHEN and CDR2 SYDVKM. The CDR3 runs 18 residues. The CDR3 loop reads CASSPGLAGGFPYNEQFF. In DNA form, the CDR3 reads TGTGCCAGCAGTCCGGGACTAGCGGGAGGCTTTCCCTACAATGAGCAGTTCTTC.

This clone showed up just once. The chain joins TRBV10-2 to TRBJ1-1, with a tentative D call TRBD1 (5 bases). CDR1 WSHSY and CDR2 SAAADI come from the germline V gene. The CDR3 is 14 amino acids. Deletions cut 0 bases from V and 6 bases from J, with 11 bases between. This CDR3 reads CASSESPGWAEAFF. CDR3 DNA: TGCGCCAGCAGTGAGTCCCCAGGGTGGGCTGAAGCTTTCTTT.

This rearrangement joins TRBV10-1 to TRBJ2-1; 11 positions match TRBD2. Germline lookup yields CDR1 WNHNN and CDR2 SYGVQD (reference sequence). With 3 bases clipped from V and 0 bases from J, the junction kept 7 bases outside the gene matches. The CDR3 extends over 18 amino acids. The CDR3 here is CASSDSRTSGYSYNEQFF. The CDR3 DNA reads TGCGCCAGCAGTGATTCAAGGACTAGCGGGTACTCCTACAATGAGCAGTTCTTC.

The chain uses TRBV19 and TRBJ1-1; maybe TRBD1 (5 bases). Trimming left V 1 base short and J 7 bases short, with 13 bases between. The CDR3 extends over 14 amino acids. Germline lookup yields CDR1 LNHDA and CDR2 SQIVND (reference sequence). The CDR3 region is CASSIGAGLVEAFF. DNA of the CDR3: TGTGCCAGTAGTATAGGGGCAGGGCTGGTTGAAGCTTTCTTT.

This CDR3 reads CASSAADGGPNQPQHF. In DNA form, the CDR3 reads TGTGCCAGCAGCGCAGCCGACGGAGGGCCCAATCAGCCCCAGCATTTT. The V call is TRBV9, the J call TRBJ1-5, with D unresolved. Germline assignment: CDR1 SGDLS and CDR2 YYNGEE. Trimming pared 3 bases from V and 3 bases from J, leaving 16 bases between. CDR3 length: 16 residues.

Here the CDR3 DNA reads TGCGCCAGCAGCTTAGGACAGACTGCGAACACCGGGGAGCTGTTTTTT. It yields the protein CASSLGQTANTGELFF. The chain uses TRBV5-1 and TRBJ2-2, with a possible D match to TRBD1 (6 bases). The CDR3 is made up of 16 amino acids. Trimming removed 2 bases at V and 0 bases at J, with 11 bases between. CDR1 is SGHRS and CDR2 is YFSETQ in the germline V gene.

The J gene is TRBJ1-5, the V gene TRBV6-5, with D tentatively TRBD1 (5 bases). Per the germline V gene, CDR1 is MNHEY and CDR2 is SVGAGI. The CDR3 sequence is 14 residues long. The CDR3 reads CAGTETEVFQPQHF. CDR3 nucleotides: TGTGCAGGAACCGAGACAGAGGTTTTTCAGCCCCAGCATTTT.

This clone was seen a single time. The chain uses TRBV5-4 and TRBJ2-2; D call uncertain. This CDR3 is 15 amino acids long. CDR1 and CDR2 from the germline V gene are SGHNT and YYREEE (reference sequence). The V and J ends lost 0 bases and 6 bases respectively, with 12 bases between them. Here the CDR3 DNA reads TGTGCCAGCAGCTTGGTCGGGTCTCGGGCCGGGGAGCTGTTTTTT. Its protein is CASSLVGSRAGELFF. The full variable domain, rest sourced from reference TRBV5-4 and TRBJ2-2, is ETGVTQSPTHLIKTRGQQVTLRCSSQSGHNTVSWYQQALGQGPQFIFQYYREEENGRGNFPPRFSGLQFPNYSSELNVNALELDDSALYLCASSLVGSRAGELFFGEGSRLTVL.

In DNA form, the CDR3 reads TGTGCCAGCAGCTTGGCCAATAGCAATCAGCCCCAGCATTTT. This translates into CASSLANSNQPQHF. This sequence joins TRBV5-6 and TRBJ1-5, with no clear D. The V gene lost 0 bases and the J gene lost 0 bases, with 4 bases spanning the gap. Germline assignment: CDR1 SGHDT and CDR2 YYEEEE. CDR3 length equals 14 residues.

The rearrangement joins TRBV19 to TRBJ2-2; D is ambiguous. Trimming pared 3 bases from V and 6 bases from J, leaving 14 bases between. This CDR3 comprises 15 residues. CDR1 and CDR2 from the germline V gene are LNHDA and SQIVND (reference sequence). Here the CDR3 reads CASSIPSKAPGELFF. As DNA, the CDR3 is TGTGCCAGTAGTATCCCTTCTAAAGCCCCCGGGGAGCTGTTTTTT. Full variable domain (rest looked up from reference TRBV19 and TRBJ2-2): DGGITQSPKYLFRKEGQNVTLSCEQNLNHDAMYWYRQDPGQGLRLIYYSQIVNDFQKGDIAEGYSVSREKKESFPLTVTSAQKNPTAFYLCASSIPSKAPGELFFGEGSRLTVL.

The V gene is TRBV11-2, the J gene TRBJ1-6; D remains ambiguous. The CDR3 contains 12 residues. Germline V lookup: CDR1 SGHAT, CDR2 FQNNGV. Trimming stripped 6 bases from V and 14 bases from J, with 14 bases between. CDR3 loop: CASSPLVKALHF. In DNA, the CDR3 is TGTGCCAGCAGTCCCCTAGTCAAGGCCCTCCACTTT.

This chain links TRBV14 with TRBJ2-1; 11 positions match TRBD2. J was trimmed by 8 bases and V by 1 base; bases with no gene match: 7. Per the germline V gene, CDR1 is SGHDN and CDR2 is FVKESK. This CDR3 has 16 amino acids. The CDR3 region is CASSQGSGRAWDEQFF. CDR3 nucleotide sequence: TGTGCCAGCAGCCAAGGTAGCGGGAGGGCCTGGGATGAGCAGTTCTTC.

The V call is TRBV2, the J call TRBJ1-3, with D unclear. Between the trimmed V and J ends, which lost 5 bases and 8 bases, there was a span of 10 bases. The germline gives CDR1 SNHLY, CDR2 FYNNEI. This CDR3 comprises 12 residues. CDR3 residues: CASSQVPHTIYF. In DNA, the CDR3 is TGTGCCAGCAGTCAGGTTCCTCACACCATATATTTT.

The chain links TRBV4-1 to TRBJ1-5, with D hard to call. Germline CDR1 is MGHRA and CDR2 is YSYEKL. Trimming removed 1 base at V and 4 bases at J, with 8 bases between. The CDR3 runs 14 residues. In DNA, the CDR3 is TGCGCCAGCAGCCAAGCGGGTGGGAATCAGCCCCAGCATTTT. It encodes CASSQAGGNQPQHF.

This clone occurred a few times. The chain is built from TRBV5-1 and TRBJ2-2; possibly TRBD1 for D (6 bases). Germline lookup yields CDR1 SGHRS and CDR2 YFSETQ. This CDR3 is built from 16 residues. Trimming stripped 2 bases from V and 7 bases from J, with 18 bases between. Written as DNA, the CDR3 is TGCGCCAGCAGCTTACAAGCAACCGACAGGAGCGGGGAGCTGTTTTTT. Residues: CASSLQATDRSGELFF. The whole variable domain, remainder taken from reference TRBV5-1 and TRBJ2-2, is KAGVTQTPRYLIKTRGQQVTLSCSPISGHRSVSWYQQTPGQGLQFLFEYFSETQRNKGNFPGRFSGRQFSNSRSEMNVSTLELGDSALYLCASSLQATDRSGELFFGEGSRLTVL.

The chain employs TRBV10-3 and TRBJ1-4; 9 bases map to TRBD1. Trimming cost V 6 bases and J 6 bases; bases outside gene matches: 8. Germline CDR1 is ENHRY and CDR2 is SYGVKD. The CDR3 length is 15 residues. This CDR3 is CAIRSTGTGYEKLFF. As DNA, the CDR3 is TGTGCCATCAGATCTACCGGGACAGGGTATGAAAAACTGTTTTTT.